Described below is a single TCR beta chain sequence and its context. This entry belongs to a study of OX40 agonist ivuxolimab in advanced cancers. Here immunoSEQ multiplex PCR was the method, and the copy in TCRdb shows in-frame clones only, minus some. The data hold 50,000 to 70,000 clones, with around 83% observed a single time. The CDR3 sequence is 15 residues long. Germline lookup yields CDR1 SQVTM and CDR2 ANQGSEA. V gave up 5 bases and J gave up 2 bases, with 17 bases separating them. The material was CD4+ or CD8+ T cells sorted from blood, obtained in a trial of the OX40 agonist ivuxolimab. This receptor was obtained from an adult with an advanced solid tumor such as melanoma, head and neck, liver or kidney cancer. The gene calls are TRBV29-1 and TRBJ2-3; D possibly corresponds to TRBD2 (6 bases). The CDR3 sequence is CSVYPTSGVTDTQYF. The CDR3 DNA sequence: TGCAGCGTTTACCCCACCTCGGGGGTCACAGATACGCAGTATTTT.